Described below is a single T cell receptor beta chain sequence and its context. Data came from immunoSEQ multiplex PCR; TCRdb stores just in-frame clones and leaves some out. This sample has about 150,000 clones, with 80% to 90% found just once. Unmatched junction bases numbered 2, after V lost 0 bases and J lost 3 bases. In germline, CDR1 is SGHAT, CDR2 FQNNGV. The CDR3 consists of 15 residues. This sample was taken from a study of blood T cell repertoires in COVID-19. Study at large: Material from acute and convalescent COVID-19 was sourced from the United States, Italy and Spain. In each case, the material was cDNA or gDNA derived from T cells, B-cell-depleted T cells, or PBMCs.

Sequenced: peripheral blood. The chain recombines TRBV11-2 with TRBJ2-7, with 10 bases fitting TRBD1. The clonotype comes from a man older than 75 with acute or convalescent COVID-19. DNA for the CDR3: TGTGCCAGCAGCTTAGAAGGACAGGGGGGCTACGAGCAGTACTTC. Translation gives CASSLEGQGGYEQYF.